This TCR beta chain was documented in a study of blood T cell repertoires in COVID-19. For the study at large: Researchers got acute and convalescent COVID-19 samples from the United States, Italy and Spain.

The study recruited people aged roughly 18 to 95 years across approximately 24 US areas. During the 2 weeks before they entered the study, exposed participants had met someone with a PCR-confirmed or clinician-diagnosed COVID-19 case. Trimming cost V 7 bases and J 2 bases, with 17 bases left between them. The CDR3 covers 15 residues. Germline CDR1 is MDHEN and CDR2 is SYDVKM. Original handling: From reference gene primer amplification, estimates of nucleated cell counts were derived. Profiling relied on immunoSEQ multiplex PCR, and the TCRdb table lists in-frame clones only, not all of them. V and J calls and clone size are as listed in that table; D and trimming were resolved from the DNA. This repertoire shows around 400,000 clones, about 88% found once; its top ten account for around 1.5%.

The sample consisted of PBMCs or T cells enriched from blood (not recorded which). This sequence joins TRBV28 and TRBJ1-1; D gene ambiguous. The source of this sequence is a woman between 18 and 30 years old who had been exposed to COVID-19. CDR3 sequence: CASTPQRLTNTEAFF. The CDR3 nucleotides read TGTGCCAGCACCCCGCAGAGGCTAACAAACACTGAAGCTTTCTTT.